This TCR beta chain appears in the sequencing data of a study of spatial heterogeneity in lung cancer. On the study more broadly: The donors, roughly 70 patients with untreated early-stage non-small cell lung cancer, provided the samples.

There are many counts of this clonotype. Regarding time point: blood at routine non-recurrence follow-up after resection. Unsorted whole RNA samples from tumor, nontumor lung or frozen PBMC were sequenced. A single record per CDR3 protein comes from TCRdb applying MiXCR to the 5' RACE reads. The sample has about 47,000 distinct CDR3 sequences; about 11% are singletons. CDR1 and CDR2 (germline): LNHDA, SQIVND (reference sequence). The CDR3 spans 16 residues. Losses at the gene ends were 6 bases for V and 6 bases for J; bases not matched to a gene: 10. This chain uses TRBV19 with TRBJ2-3; TRBD2 aligns across 12 bases. The origin of this receptor is a male donor with early-stage non-small cell lung cancer. The sequencing here drew on PBMCs, taken at follow-up. This chain's CDR3 is CASSRLAGDLSDTQYF. CDR3 in DNA: TGTGCCAGTAGCCGACTAGCGGGAGACCTTTCGGATACGCAGTATTTT. Complete variable domain (other parts from reference TRBV19 and TRBJ2-3): DGGITQSPKYLFRKEGQNVTLSCEQNLNHDAMYWYRQDPGQGLRLIYYSQIVNDFQKGDIAEGYSVSREKKESFPLTVTSAQKNPTAFYLCASSRLAGDLSDTQYFGPGTRLTVL.